Shown below are 13 T cell receptor beta chains from a single sample sequenced in a study of blood T cells in healthy people across ages. A second roughly 6 to 12 cycle PCR used barcoded and J-beta primers. TCRdb ran MiXCR on the 5' RACE reads and lists one entry per CDR3 protein. The data show 580,000 or so distinct CDR3 sequences, with under 55% seen just once and 20% to 25% held by the top ten. Sequencing was carried out using blood. These TCRs come from a man older than 75 in good health.

Ten or more counts support this clonotype. This chain connects TRBV29-1 to TRBJ2-7, with 8 bases matching TRBD2. V was clipped by 4 bases and J by 0 bases; unmatched bases: 2. The germline V gene encodes CDR1 SQVTM and CDR2 ANQGSEA. The CDR3 is made up of 13 amino acids. CDR3: CSVAGGSSYEQYF. CDR3 bases: TGCAGCGTTGCGGGGGGGAGCTCCTACGAGCAGTACTTC.

This clonotype was seen more than once but under ten times. The chain joins TRBV2 to TRBJ2-5; 10 positions agree with TRBD1. The DNA matches TRBJ2-7 better at its end, which makes the J call doubtful. This CDR3 contains 15 residues. Germline V CDR1 and CDR2: SNHLY, FYNNEI. Here the CDR3 DNA reads TGTGCCAGCAGTGTCCGGGACAGGGGTTACCACGAGCAGTACTTC. Translated, it gives CASSVRDRGYHEQYF.

This chain uses TRBV20-1 with TRBJ2-3, with a weak D call TRBD2 (5 bases). CDR3 length equals 12 residues. Trimming removed 6 bases from V and 5 bases from J, with 12 bases in between. Looked up from germline, CDR1 is DFQATT and CDR2 is SNEGSKA (reference sequence). CDR3 amino acids: CSAPSGIDTQYF. The CDR3 coding sequence is TGCAGTGCCCCCTCCGGGATAGATACGCAGTATTTT.

As regards this clonotype: Possible read error: a much larger clone is one base away. This chain connects TRBV29-1 to TRBJ2-5, with 9 nucleotides matching TRBD1. Per the germline V gene, CDR1 is SQVTM and CDR2 is ANQGSEA. CDR3 length: 15 residues. J was trimmed by 13 bases and V by 0 bases; bases with no gene match: 15. In nucleotides, the CDR3 is TGCAGCGTTGAAGATCGCGGGACAGGGAGGGACGAGCGGTACTTC. It is translated as CSVEDRGTGRDERYF.

In its sample, this clonotype was seen once. The chain recombines TRBV28 with TRBJ2-3; 11 bases match TRBD2. The CDR3 is 17 residues long. Germline V lookup: CDR1 MDHEN, CDR2 SYDVKM. Trimming removed 2 bases from V and 2 bases from J; junction bases left unmatched: 6. CDR3 sequence (DNA): TGTGCCAGCAGTTTAGGAGGGACTAGCGGACTCACAGATACGCAGTATTTT. It specifies CASSLGGTSGLTDTQYF.

CDR3 nucleotides: TGCAGTGCTAGTCTTTCCCAGCGGTCCTACGAGCAGTACTTC. Translation: CSASLSQRSYEQYF. The V gene is TRBV20-1, the J gene TRBJ2-7; D might be TRBD2 (5 bases). V lost 3 bases and J 1 base, leaving 13 bases between the germline ends. Per the germline V gene, CDR1 is DFQATT and CDR2 is SNEGSKA (reference sequence). This CDR3 is built from 14 residues.

This clonotype was seen repeatedly, ten times or more. The V and J genes are TRBV13 and TRBJ2-7, with unresolved D. V was cut by 7 bases and J by 0 bases, with 10 bases left in between. This CDR3 is 13 amino acids long. Germline V gene lookup returns CDR1 PRHDT and CDR2 FYEKMQ (reference sequence). CDR3 bases: TGTGCCAGCAACGCCGCCGGCTCCTACGAGCAGTACTTC. This sequence encodes CASNAAGSYEQYF.

CDR3 region: CASSLERTAYEQYF. The CDR3 coding sequence is TGTGCCAGCAGCTTAGAAAGGACAGCATACGAGCAGTACTTC. This chain joins TRBV11-2 and TRBJ2-7, with D possibly matching TRBD1 (6 bases). The CDR3 consists of 14 residues. Germline CDR1 SGHAT, CDR2 FQNNGV. With 0 bases removed from V and 4 bases from J, the gap between germline ends came to 10 bases.

The J gene is TRBJ1-1, the V gene TRBV6-6, with D possibly matching TRBD1 (5 bases). This CDR3 has 14 amino acids. Germline V gives CDR1 MNHNY, CDR2 SVGAGI (reference sequence). Trimming shortened V by 6 bases and J by 5 bases, and 16 bases separated the two germline ends. CDR3 sequence (DNA): TGTGCCAGCAGCATCGGAGGGGCGGAGACTGAAGCTTTCTTT. Its protein product is CASSIGGAETEAFF.

With respect to this clonotype: This may come from a read error, since a much larger clone is one base off. The chain joins TRBV29-1 to TRBJ2-5, with D uncertain. V dropped 4 bases and J dropped 11 bases, with 14 bases sitting between them. CDR1 is SQVTM, CDR2 ANQGSEA, per germline. This CDR3 contains 11 residues. As DNA, the CDR3 is TGCAGCGTTGGTGTGGGGTCTGAGCAGTACTTC. Translating it yields CSVGVGSEQYF.

This clonotype rates as hyperexpanded. The chain carries TRBV6-5 and TRBJ2-7; maybe TRBD1 (6 bases). V lost 7 bases, J lost 5 bases, and 12 bases lay in between. The length of the CDR3 is 12 residues. The germline CDR1 and CDR2 sequences are MNHEY and SVGAGI. The CDR3 spells CASTTGFNEQYF. The CDR3 DNA follows: TGTGCCAGCACCACAGGGTTCAACGAGCAGTACTTC.

This clonotype has just a few counts. CDR3 nucleotide sequence: TGCAGTGCTGTGGCCGGGGGGGGCCTCATCATGAACACTGAAGCTTTCTTT. It specifies CSAVAGGGLIMNTEAFF. The chain recombines TRBV20-1 with TRBJ1-1; TRBD1 might be the D (6 bases). The V and J ends lost 5 bases and 0 bases respectively, with 22 bases between them. CDR1 is DFQATT and CDR2 is SNEGSKA in the germline V gene (reference sequence). The CDR3 totals 17 residues.

V usage is TRBV2 and J usage is TRBJ2-5; the D is unclear. Deletions cut 7 bases from V and 0 bases from J, with 6 bases between. CDR1 SNHLY and CDR2 FYNNEI come from the germline V gene. The CDR3 consists of 12 residues. The CDR3 DNA follows: TGTGCCAGCAATACCTACCAAGAGACCCAGTACTTC. Its protein is CASNTYQETQYF. Drawing the rest from reference TRBV2 and TRBJ2-5, the complete variable domain is EPEVTQTPSHQVTQMGQEVILRCVPISNHLYFYWYRQILGQKVEFLVSFYNNEISEKSEIFDDQFSVERPDGSNFTLKIRSTKLEDSAMYFCASNTYQETQYFGPGTRLLVL.